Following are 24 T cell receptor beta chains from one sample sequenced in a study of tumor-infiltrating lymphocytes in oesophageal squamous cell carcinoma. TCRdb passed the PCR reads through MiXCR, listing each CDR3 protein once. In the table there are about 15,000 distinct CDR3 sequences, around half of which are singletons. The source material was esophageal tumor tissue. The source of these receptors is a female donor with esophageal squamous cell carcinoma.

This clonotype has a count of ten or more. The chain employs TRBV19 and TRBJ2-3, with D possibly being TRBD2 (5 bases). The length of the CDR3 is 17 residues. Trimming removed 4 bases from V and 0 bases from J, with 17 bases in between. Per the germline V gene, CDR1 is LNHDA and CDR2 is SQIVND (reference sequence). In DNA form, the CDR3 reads TGTGCCAGTAGTAGAGGATACGGGGATACTAGCACAGATACGCAGTATTTT. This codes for CASSRGYGDTSTDTQYF. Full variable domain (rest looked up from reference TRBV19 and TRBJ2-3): DGGITQSPKYLFRKEGQNVTLSCEQNLNHDAMYWYRQDPGQGLRLIYYSQIVNDFQKGDIAEGYSVSREKKESFPLTVTSAQKNPTAFYLCASSRGYGDTSTDTQYFGPGTRLTVL.

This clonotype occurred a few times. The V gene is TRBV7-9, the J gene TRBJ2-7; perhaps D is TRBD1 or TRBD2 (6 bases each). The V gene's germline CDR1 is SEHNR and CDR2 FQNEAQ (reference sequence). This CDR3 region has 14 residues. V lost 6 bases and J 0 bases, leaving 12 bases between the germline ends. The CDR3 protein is CASRLRGDSYEQYF. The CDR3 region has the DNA TGTGCCAGCAGATTAAGGGGGGACTCCTACGAGCAGTACTTC.

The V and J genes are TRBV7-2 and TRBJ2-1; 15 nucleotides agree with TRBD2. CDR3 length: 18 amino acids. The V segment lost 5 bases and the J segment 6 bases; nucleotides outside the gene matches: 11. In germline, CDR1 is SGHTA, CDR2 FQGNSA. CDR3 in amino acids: CASSPRTSGGARGNEQFF. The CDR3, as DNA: TGTGCCAGCAGCCCCCGGACTAGCGGGGGGGCAAGAGGCAATGAGCAGTTCTTC.

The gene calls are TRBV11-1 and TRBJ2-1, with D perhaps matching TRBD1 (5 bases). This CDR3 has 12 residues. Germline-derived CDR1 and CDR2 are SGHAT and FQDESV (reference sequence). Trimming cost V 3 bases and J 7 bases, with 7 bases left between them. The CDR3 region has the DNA TGTGCCAGCAGCTTCTACAGGAATGAGCAGTTCTTC. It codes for CASSFYRNEQFF.

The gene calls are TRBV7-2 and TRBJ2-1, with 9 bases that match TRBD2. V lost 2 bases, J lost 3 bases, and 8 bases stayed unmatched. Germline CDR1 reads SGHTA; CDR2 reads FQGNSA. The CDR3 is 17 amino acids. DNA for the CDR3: TGTGCCAGCAGCTTAAGGGGACTAGCATCCTACTACAATGAGCAGTTCTTC. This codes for CASSLRGLASYYNEQFF.

This CDR3 reads CASSSLGSSGGQQFF. The DNA for the CDR3 is TGTGCCAGCAGCTCCCTTGGGAGTAGCGGAGGCCAGCAGTTCTTC. The chain combines TRBV7-9 with TRBJ2-7; D perhaps matches TRBD2 (6 bases). The J call may be mistaken, given a closer DNA end match to TRBJ2-1. CDR1 and CDR2 from the germline V gene are SEHNR and FQNEAQ (reference sequence). The CDR3 extends over 15 amino acids.

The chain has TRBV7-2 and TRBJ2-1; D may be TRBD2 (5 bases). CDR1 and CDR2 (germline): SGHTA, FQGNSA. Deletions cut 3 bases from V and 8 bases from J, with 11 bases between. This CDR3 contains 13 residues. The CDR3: CASSFRRRDEQFF. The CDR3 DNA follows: TGTGCCAGCAGCTTTCGGAGGCGCGATGAGCAGTTCTTC.

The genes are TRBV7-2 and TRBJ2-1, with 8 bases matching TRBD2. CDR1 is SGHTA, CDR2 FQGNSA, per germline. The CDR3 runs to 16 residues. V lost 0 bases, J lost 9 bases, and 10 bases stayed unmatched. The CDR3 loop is CASSLAGPGLGGEQFF. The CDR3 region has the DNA TGTGCCAGCAGCTTAGCGGGTCCGGGACTAGGAGGTGAGCAGTTCTTC. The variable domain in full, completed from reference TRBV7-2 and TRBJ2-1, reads GAGVSQSPSNKVTEKGKDVELRCDPISGHTALYWYRQSLGQGLEFLIYFQGNSAPDKSGLPSDRFSAERTGGSVSTLTIQRTQQEDSAVYLCASSLAGPGLGGEQFFGPGTRLTVL.

The CDR3 DNA reads as TGTGCCAGCAGCCGGGAAGAGACCCAGTACTTC. Amino acid sequence: CASSREETQYF. This chain links TRBV7-8 with TRBJ2-5; D ambiguous. Germline V gene lookup returns CDR1 SGHVS and CDR2 FQNEAQ. This CDR3 comprises 11 residues. V was pared by 5 bases and J by 3 bases, with 4 bases between.

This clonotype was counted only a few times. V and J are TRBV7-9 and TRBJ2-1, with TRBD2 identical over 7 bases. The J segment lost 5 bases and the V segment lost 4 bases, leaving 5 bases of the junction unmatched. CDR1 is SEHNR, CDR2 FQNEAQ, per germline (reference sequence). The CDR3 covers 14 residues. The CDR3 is CASSSGLGDNEQFF. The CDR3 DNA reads TGTGCCAGCAGCTCAGGACTAGGAGACAATGAGCAGTTCTTC. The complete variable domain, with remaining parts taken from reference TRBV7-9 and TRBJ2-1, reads DTGVSQNPRHKITKRGQNVTFRCDPISEHNRLYWYRQTLGQGPEFLTYFQNEAQLEKSRLLSDRFSAERPKGSFSTLEIQRTEQGDSAMYLCASSSGLGDNEQFFGPGTRLTVL.

CDR3 loop: CASSEAIQGPYTF. DNA of the CDR3: TGTGCCAGCAGTGAAGCGATACAGGGACCCTACACCTTC. The chain couples TRBV6-1 to TRBJ1-2; possibly TRBD1 for D (6 bases). This CDR3 has 13 residues. Germline CDR1 reads MNHNS; CDR2 reads SASEGT. V was pared by 0 bases and J by 10 bases, with 12 bases between.

The CDR3 protein is CASQDRQETQYF. The CDR3 bases are TGCGCCAGCCAGGACCGCCAAGAGACCCAGTACTTC. This chain links TRBV4-1 with TRBJ2-7; no firm D call. The J call may be faulty, since TRBJ2-5 better matches the DNA end. The CDR3 consists of 12 residues. CDR1 is MGHRA and CDR2 is YSYEKL in the germline V gene.

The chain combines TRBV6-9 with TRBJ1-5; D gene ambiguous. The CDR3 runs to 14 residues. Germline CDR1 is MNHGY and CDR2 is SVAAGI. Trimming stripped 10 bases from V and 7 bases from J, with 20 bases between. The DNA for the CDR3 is TGTGCCACCAAGTTCCAGTACCCCGGCCAGCCCCAGCATTTT. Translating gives CATKFQYPGQPQHF.

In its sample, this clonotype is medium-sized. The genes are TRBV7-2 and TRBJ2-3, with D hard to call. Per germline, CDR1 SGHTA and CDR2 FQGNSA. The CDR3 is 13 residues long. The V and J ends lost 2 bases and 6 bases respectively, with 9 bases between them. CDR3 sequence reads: CASSLRARDTQYF. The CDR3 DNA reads TGTGCCAGCAGCTTAAGGGCCCGGGATACGCAGTATTTT. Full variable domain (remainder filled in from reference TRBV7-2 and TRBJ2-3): GAGVSQSPSNKVTEKGKDVELRCDPISGHTALYWYRQSLGQGLEFLIYFQGNSAPDKSGLPSDRFSAERTGGSVSTLTIQRTQQEDSAVYLCASSLRARDTQYFGPGTRLTVL.

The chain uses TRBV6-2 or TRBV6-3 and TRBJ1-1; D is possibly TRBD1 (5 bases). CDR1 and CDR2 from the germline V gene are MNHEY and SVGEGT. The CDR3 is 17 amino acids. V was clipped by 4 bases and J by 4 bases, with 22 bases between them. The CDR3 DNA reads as TGTGCCAGCAGTTTAAAACCCTTGGAGGGGATGGGCACTGAAGCTTTCTTT. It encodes CASSLKPLEGMGTEAFF.

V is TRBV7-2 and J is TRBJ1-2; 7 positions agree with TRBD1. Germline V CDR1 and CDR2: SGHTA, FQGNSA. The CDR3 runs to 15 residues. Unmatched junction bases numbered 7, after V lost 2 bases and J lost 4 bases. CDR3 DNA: TGTGCCAGCAGCTTAACCCGGGACAGTCCCTATGGCTACACCTTC. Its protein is CASSLTRDSPYGYTF.

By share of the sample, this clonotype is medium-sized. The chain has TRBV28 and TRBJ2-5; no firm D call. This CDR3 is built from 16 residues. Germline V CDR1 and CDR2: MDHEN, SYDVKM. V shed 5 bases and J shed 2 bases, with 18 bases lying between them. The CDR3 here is CASSPYRTELQETQYF. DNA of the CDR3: TGTGCCAGCAGTCCCTACCGGACCGAGTTACAAGAGACCCAGTACTTC.

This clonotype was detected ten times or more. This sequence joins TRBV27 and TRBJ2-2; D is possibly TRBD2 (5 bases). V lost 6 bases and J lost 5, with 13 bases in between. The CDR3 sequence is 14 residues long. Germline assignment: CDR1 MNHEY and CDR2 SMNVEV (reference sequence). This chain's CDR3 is CASRGGLGTGELFF. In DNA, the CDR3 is TGTGCCAGCAGGGGCGGGTTAGGAACCGGGGAGCTGTTTTTT.

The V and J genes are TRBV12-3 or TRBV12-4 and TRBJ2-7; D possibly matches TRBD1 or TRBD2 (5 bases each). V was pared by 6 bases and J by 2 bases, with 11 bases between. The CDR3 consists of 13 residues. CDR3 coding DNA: TGTGCCAGCAGCTGGGGGTATACCTACGAGCAGTACTTC. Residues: CASSWGYTYEQYF.

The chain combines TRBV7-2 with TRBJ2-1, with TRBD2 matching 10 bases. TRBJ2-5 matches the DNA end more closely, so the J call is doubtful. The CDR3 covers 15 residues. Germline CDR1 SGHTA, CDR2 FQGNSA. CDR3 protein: CASSLWLAGEETQYF. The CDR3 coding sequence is TGTGCCAGCAGCTTGTGGCTAGCGGGAGAAGAGACCCAGTACTTC.

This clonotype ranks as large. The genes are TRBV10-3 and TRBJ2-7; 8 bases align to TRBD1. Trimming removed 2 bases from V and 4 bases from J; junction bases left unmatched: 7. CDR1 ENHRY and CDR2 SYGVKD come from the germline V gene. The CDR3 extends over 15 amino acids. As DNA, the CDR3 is TGTGCCATCAGTGAGGCGGCAGGGGGCATTTACGAGCAGTACTTC. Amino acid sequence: CAISEAAGGIYEQYF.

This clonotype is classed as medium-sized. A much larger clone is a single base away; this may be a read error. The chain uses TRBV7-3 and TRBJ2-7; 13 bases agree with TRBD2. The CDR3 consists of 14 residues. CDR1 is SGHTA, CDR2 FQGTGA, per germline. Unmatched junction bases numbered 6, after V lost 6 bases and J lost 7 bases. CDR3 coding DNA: TGTGCCAGCAGACTAGCGGGAGGGAACAATGAGCAGTACTTC. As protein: CASRLAGGNNEQYF.

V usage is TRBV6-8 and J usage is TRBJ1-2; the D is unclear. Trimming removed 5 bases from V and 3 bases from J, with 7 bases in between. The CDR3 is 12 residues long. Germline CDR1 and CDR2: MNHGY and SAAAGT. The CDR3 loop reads CASSKTDYGYTF. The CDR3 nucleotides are TGTGCCAGCAGTAAAACAGACTATGGCTACACCTTC.

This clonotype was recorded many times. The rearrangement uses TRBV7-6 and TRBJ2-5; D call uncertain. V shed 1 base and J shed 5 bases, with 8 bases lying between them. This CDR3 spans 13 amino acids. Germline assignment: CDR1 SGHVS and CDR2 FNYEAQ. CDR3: CASSLVSWETQYF. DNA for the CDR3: TGTGCCAGCAGCTTAGTAAGCTGGGAGACCCAGTACTTC.